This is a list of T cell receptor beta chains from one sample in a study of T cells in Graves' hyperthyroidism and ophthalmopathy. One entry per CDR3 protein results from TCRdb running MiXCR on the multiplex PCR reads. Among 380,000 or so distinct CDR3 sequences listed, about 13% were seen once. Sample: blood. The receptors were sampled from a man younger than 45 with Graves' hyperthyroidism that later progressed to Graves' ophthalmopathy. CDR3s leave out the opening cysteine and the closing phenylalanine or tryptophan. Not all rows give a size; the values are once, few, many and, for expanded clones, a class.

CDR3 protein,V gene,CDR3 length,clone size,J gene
ASSSEAIREKLF,TRBV25-1,12,NA,TRBJ1-4
ASSVEQDYGYT,TRBV9,11,many,TRBJ1-2
ASSVAPGELF,TRBV13,10,NA,TRBJ2-2
ASSRKGGEGSYEQY,TRBV7-9,14,few,TRBJ2-7
ASTQGTFADTQY,TRBV5-1,12,NA,TRBJ2-3
ASSPRVQETQY,TRBV11-2,11,many,TRBJ2-5
ASSGLAWYNEQF,TRBV2,12,many,TRBJ2-1
ASSYRDISH,TRBV6-2/TRBV6-3,9,few,TRBJ2-5
SARVRGTGDTEAF,TRBV20-1,13,few,TRBJ1-1
ASSSKEAF,TRBV28,8,many,TRBJ1-1
SVVGRQGPNTGELF,TRBV29-1,14,NA,TRBJ2-2
ASSLAGGQREQY,TRBV11-2,12,NA,TRBJ2-7